Sequencing of this TCR beta chain was carried out in a study of blood T cell repertoires in COVID-19. Looking at the study overall: PBMCs, B-cell-depleted T cells, or T cells provided the cDNA or gDNA that made up the material.

Per the original methods: Amplified reference gene primers provided the basis for estimating nucleated cell counts. Assay: immunoSEQ multiplex PCR; the TCRdb copy retains only in-frame clones and omits some. V, J and clone size reflect that table, while D and trimming were determined from the DNA. This sample has a few hundred thousand clones, with around 87% found just once. The CDR3 loop spans 14 amino acids. V gave up 7 bases and J gave up 4 bases, with 13 bases separating them. Germline CDR1 MDHEN, CDR2 SYDVKM. The sample taken for sequencing was peripheral blood. The receptor was isolated from a woman aged 45 to 65 with acute or convalescent COVID-19. The chain employs TRBV28 and TRBJ1-4, with unresolved D. The CDR3 nucleotides are TGTGCCAGCACATTCCGGGAATATAATGAAAAACTGTTTTTT. Amino acids: CASTFREYNEKLFF. The full variable domain, with the rest looked up from reference TRBV28 and TRBJ1-4, is DVKVTQSSRYLVKRTGEKVFLECVQDMDHENMFWYRQDPGLGLRLIYFSYDVKMKEKGDIPEGYSVSREKKERFSLILESASTNQTSMYLCASTFREYNEKLFFGSGTQLSVL.